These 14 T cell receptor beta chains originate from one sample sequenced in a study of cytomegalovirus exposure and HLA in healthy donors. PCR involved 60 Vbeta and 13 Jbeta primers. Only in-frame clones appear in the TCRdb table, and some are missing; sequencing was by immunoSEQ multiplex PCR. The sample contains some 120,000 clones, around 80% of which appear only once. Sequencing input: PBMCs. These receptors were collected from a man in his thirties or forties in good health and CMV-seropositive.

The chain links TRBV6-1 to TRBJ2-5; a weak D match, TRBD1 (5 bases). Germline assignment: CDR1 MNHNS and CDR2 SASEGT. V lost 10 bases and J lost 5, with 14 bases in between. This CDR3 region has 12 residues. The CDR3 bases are TGTGCCACAGAGACAGAAGGGGAGACCCAGTACTTC. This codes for CATETEGETQYF.

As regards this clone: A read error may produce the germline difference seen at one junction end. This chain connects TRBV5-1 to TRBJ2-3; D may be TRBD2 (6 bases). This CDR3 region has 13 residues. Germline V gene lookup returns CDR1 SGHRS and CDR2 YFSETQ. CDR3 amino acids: CASSLEIRSRRDF. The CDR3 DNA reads TGCGCCAGCAGCTTGGAGATAAGGTCTAGGAGGGATTTT.

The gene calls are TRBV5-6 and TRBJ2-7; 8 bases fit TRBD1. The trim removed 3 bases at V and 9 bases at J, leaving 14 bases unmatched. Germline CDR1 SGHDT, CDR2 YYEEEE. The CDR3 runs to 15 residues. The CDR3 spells CASSYLDRVHSGQYF. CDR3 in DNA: TGTGCCAGCAGCTATTTGGACAGGGTACATTCGGGGCAGTACTTC.

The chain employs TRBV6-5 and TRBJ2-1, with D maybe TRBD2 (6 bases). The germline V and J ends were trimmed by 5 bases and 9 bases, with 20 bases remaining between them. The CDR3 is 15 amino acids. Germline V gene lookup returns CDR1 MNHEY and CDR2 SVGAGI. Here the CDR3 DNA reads TGTGCCAGCAGTGGTCGAGGAGCGGGTTCCTTTGAGCAGTTCTTC. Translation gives CASSGRGAGSFEQFF.

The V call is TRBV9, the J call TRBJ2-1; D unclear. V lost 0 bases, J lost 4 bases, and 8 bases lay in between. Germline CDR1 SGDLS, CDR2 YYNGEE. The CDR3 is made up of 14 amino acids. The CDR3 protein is CASSVAPIYNEQFF. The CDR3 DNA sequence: TGTGCCAGCAGCGTAGCCCCTATTTACAATGAGCAGTTCTTC.

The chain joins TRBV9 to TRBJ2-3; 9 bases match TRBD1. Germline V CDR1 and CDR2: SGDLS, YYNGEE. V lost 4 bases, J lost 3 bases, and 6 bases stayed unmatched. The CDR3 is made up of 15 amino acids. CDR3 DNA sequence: TGTGCCAGCAGCCCTCAGGACAGGGGAACAGATACGCAGTATTTT. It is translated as CASSPQDRGTDTQYF. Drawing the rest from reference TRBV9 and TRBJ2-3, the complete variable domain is DSGVTQTPKHLITATGQRVTLRCSPRSGDLSVYWYQQSLDQGLQFLIQYYNGEERAKGNILERFSAQQFPDLHSELNLSSLELGDSALYFCASSPQDRGTDTQYFGPGTRLTVL.

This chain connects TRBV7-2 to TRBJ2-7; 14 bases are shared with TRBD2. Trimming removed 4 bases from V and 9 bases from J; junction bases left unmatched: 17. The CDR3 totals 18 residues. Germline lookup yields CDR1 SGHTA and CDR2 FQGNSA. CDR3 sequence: CASSSGIGGTSGSGVQYF. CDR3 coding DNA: TGTGCCAGCAGCTCGGGAATTGGGGGGACTAGCGGGAGTGGGGTGCAGTACTTC.

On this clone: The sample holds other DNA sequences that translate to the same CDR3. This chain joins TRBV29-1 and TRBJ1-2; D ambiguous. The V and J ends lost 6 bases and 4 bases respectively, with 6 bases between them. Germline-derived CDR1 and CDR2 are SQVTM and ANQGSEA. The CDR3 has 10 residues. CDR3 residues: CSVYSYGYTF. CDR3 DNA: TGCAGCGTCTACAGCTATGGCTACACCTTC. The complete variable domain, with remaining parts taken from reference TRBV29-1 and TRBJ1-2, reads SAVISQKPSRDICQRGTSLTIQCQVDSQVTMMFWYRQQPGQSLTLIATANQGSEATYESGFVIDKFPISRPNLTFSTLTVSNMSPEDSSIYLCSVYSYGYTFGSGTRLTVV.

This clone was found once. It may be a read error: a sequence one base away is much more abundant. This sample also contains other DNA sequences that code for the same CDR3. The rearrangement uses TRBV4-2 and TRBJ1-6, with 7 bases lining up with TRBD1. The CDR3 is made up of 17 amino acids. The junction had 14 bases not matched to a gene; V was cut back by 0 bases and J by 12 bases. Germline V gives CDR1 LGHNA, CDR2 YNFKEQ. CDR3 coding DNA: TGTGCCAGCAGCCAAGAAAGAGGGCTGGGGACAGCAAAACCCCTCCACTTT. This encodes CASSQERGLGTAKPLHF.

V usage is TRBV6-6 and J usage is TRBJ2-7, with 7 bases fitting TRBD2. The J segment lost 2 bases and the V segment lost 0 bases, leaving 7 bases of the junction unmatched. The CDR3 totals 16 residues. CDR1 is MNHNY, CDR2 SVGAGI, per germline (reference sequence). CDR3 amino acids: CASSYSKTSYTYEQYF. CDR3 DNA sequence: TGTGCCAGCAGTTACTCTAAGACTAGCTATACCTACGAGCAGTACTTC.

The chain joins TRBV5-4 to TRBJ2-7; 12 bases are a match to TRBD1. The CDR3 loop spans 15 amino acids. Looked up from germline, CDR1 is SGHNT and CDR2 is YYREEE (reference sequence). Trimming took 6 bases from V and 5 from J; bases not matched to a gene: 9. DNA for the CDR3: TGTGCCAGCACCCCACGGGACAGGGGGCCGGACGAGCAGTACTTC. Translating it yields CASTPRDRGPDEQYF.

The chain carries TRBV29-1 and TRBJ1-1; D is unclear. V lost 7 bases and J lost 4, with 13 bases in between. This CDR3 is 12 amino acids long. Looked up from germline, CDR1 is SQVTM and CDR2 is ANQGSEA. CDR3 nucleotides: TGCAGCGCCTACAATGGAGGCACTGAAGCTTTCTTT. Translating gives CSAYNGGTEAFF.

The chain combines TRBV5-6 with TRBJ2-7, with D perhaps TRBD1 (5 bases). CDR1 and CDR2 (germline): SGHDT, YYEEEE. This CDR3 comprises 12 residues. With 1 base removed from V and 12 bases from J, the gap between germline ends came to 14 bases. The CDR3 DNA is TGTGCCAGCAGCTTGTGGCAGGGTGGAGTGTACTTC. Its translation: CASSLWQGGVYF.

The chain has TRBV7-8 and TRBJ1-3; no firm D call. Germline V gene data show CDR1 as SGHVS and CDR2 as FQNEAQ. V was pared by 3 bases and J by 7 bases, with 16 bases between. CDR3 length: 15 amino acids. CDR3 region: CASSFQLAWRNTIYF. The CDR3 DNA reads TGTGCCAGCAGCTTTCAACTGGCATGGCGGAACACCATATATTTT. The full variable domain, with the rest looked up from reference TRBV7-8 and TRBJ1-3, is GAGVSQSPRYKVAKRGQDVALRCDPISGHVSLFWYQQALGQGPEFLTYFQNEAQLDKSGLPSDRFFAERPEGSVSTLKIQRTQQEDSAVYLCASSFQLAWRNTIYFGEGSWLTVV.